This is a list of T cell receptor beta chains from one sample in a study of blood T cell repertoires in COVID-19. The table came from immunoSEQ multiplex PCR; TCRdb's copy has only in-frame clones and leaves some out. The sample consists of around 170,000 clones, roughly 80% of them appearing once. The sample consisted of peripheral blood. The receptors derive from a man aged 18 to 30 with active or convalescent COVID-19. Both conserved end residues are trimmed from each CDR3.

>TRBJ2-1|14|TRBV9
ASSVDLAGGPNEQF
>TRBJ1-2|13|TRBV18
ASSPVTGEDYGYT
>TRBJ1-4|15|TRBV4-3
ASSQGGPGQYNEKLF
>TRBJ2-1|14|TRBV6-5
ASSYSAGQGYNEQF
>TRBJ2-2|12|TRBV7-9
ASSSSGGTSLSF
>TRBJ2-1|14|TRBV18
ASSPGLPSGRQSQF
>TRBJ1-4|15|TRBV7-9
ASSLALKTGVNEKLF
>TRBJ1-2|12|TRBV27
ASREIQGAGGYT
>TRBJ2-1|13|TRBV5-4
ASSLIGTGVNEQF
>TRBJ2-4|15|TRBV29-1
SVKDPGLAGGLNIQY
>TRBJ1-6|15|TRBV4-1
ASSQVPNRVGGSPLH
>TRBJ2-1|12|TRBV2
ASSPGTKAWEQF
>TRBJ1-5|12|TRBV24-1
ATSDKGANQPQH
>TRBJ2-7|10|TRBV3-1/TRBV3-2
ASSQTPGEQY
>TRBJ2-3|12|TRBV7-2
ASSSTSPPDTQY
>TRBJ1-2|13|TRBV5-8
ASSIQGAEDYGYT
>TRBJ1-2|11|TRBV3-1/TRBV3-2
ASSPGVGRGYT
>TRBJ1-1|9|TRBV19
ASSMSTGAF
>TRBJ1-4|12|TRBV6-5
ASRRTGESEKLF
>TRBJ2-1|12|TRBV30
AWSRDRVGNEQF
>TRBJ2-3|16|TRBV13
ASSSRTSGGSLTDTQY
>TRBJ2-7|12|TRBV28
ASRRTSGTYEQY
>TRBJ1-6|16|TRBV7-9
ASSLGEGDNSYNSPLH
>TRBJ1-1|12|TRBV19
ASSPYSRDTEAF
>TRBJ2-3|12|TRBV3-1/TRBV3-2
ASSQYLDGDTQY
>TRBJ2-7|10|TRBV6-5
ASSPMGGQQY
>TRBJ1-3|15|TRBV28
ASSLSTSTGSRNTIY
>TRBJ1-1|14|TRBV5-1
ASSSGLGQANTEAF